These 30 T cell receptor beta chains originate from one sample sequenced in a study of T cell changes during pregnancy in multiple sclerosis. Assay: immunoSEQ multiplex PCR; the TCRdb copy retains only in-frame clones and omits some. Among approximately 70,000 clones listed, about 91% were seen once. The sample in question was peripheral blood, obtained in the second trimester of pregnancy. The source of these receptors is a female donor in good health, enrolled as a control in a pregnancy study.

The V call is TRBV15, the J call TRBJ1-6; perhaps TRBD1 as D (5 bases). Trimming removed 2 bases from V and 6 bases from J, with 8 bases in between. Per germline, CDR1 LNHNV and CDR2 YYDKDF (reference sequence). This CDR3 comprises 14 residues. CDR3 DNA sequence: TGTGCCACCAGCAGACAGGGAGGTAATTCACCCCTCCACTTT. Translating it yields CATSRQGGNSPLHF.

This chain connects TRBV7-8 to TRBJ1-5; 7 bases match TRBD1. The CDR3 is 19 residues long. Germline CDR1 reads SGHVS; CDR2 reads FQNEAQ. V shed 1 base, J shed 0 bases, and the junction held 12 bases outside the gene matches. The CDR3 protein is CASSLGPGQTSHSNQPQHF. CDR3 bases: TGTGCCAGCAGCTTAGGGCCGGGACAGACCTCTCATAGCAATCAGCCCCAGCATTTT. The full variable domain, rest sourced from reference TRBV7-8 and TRBJ1-5, is GAGVSQSPRYKVAKRGQDVALRCDPISGHVSLFWYQQALGQGPEFLTYFQNEAQLDKSGLPSDRFFAERPEGSVSTLKIQRTQQEDSAVYLCASSLGPGQTSHSNQPQHFGDGTRLSIL.

This rearrangement joins TRBV7-2 to TRBJ2-1; D perhaps matches TRBD1 (6 bases). CDR3 length: 12 residues. Germline loops: CDR1 SGHTA, CDR2 FQGNSA. The ends were cut back, 1 base at V and 15 bases at J, with 13 bases in the middle. CDR3 DNA: TGTGCCAGCAGCTTAGGGGAACAGGGTCGGTTCTTC. Translating gives CASSLGEQGRFF. The full variable domain, completed using reference TRBV7-2 and TRBJ2-1, is GAGVSQSPSNKVTEKGKDVELRCDPISGHTALYWYRQSLGQGLEFLIYFQGNSAPDKSGLPSDRFSAERTGGSVSTLTIQRTQQEDSAVYLCASSLGEQGRFFGPGTRLTVL.

The genes are TRBV30 and TRBJ2-3, with 8 positions matching TRBD2. Germline CDR1 and CDR2: GTSNPN and SVGIG (reference sequence). Unmatched junction bases numbered 15, after V lost 7 bases and J lost 6 bases. CDR3 length equals 15 residues. CDR3: CALGAGGPRGDTQYF. CDR3 bases: TGTGCCTTGGGGGCGGGAGGCCCAAGGGGGGATACGCAGTATTTT.

The chain links TRBV25-1 to TRBJ1-2, with 8 bases matching TRBD1. Germline CDR1 MGHDK, CDR2 SYGVNS. The CDR3 runs to 14 residues. J lost 5 bases, V lost 3 bases, and 5 bases had no gene match. For the CDR3, the DNA is TGTGCCAGCAGTGACGACAGGGGTGGGTATGGCTACACCTTC. This codes for CASSDDRGGYGYTF.

The rearrangement joins TRBV5-6 to TRBJ1-2; D remains ambiguous. Deletions cut 4 bases from V and 2 bases from J, with 18 bases between. The germline gives CDR1 SGHDT, CDR2 YYEEEE. The CDR3 length is 16 residues. The CDR3 DNA reads as TGTGCCAGCAGCCATGGGAGGATGATTGGAAACTATGGCTACACCTTC. Encoded protein: CASSHGRMIGNYGYTF.

V gene TRBV5-6 combines with J gene TRBJ2-7; 8 bases fit TRBD1. CDR1 is SGHDT, CDR2 YYEEEE, per germline. Trimming removed 5 bases from V and 6 bases from J; junction bases left unmatched: 7. CDR3 length: 13 amino acids. CDR3 region: CASSLWTGSEQYF. The CDR3 DNA reads TGTGCCAGCAGTCTTTGGACAGGGAGCGAGCAGTACTTC. Drawing the rest from reference TRBV5-6 and TRBJ2-7, the complete variable domain is DAGVTQSPTHLIKTRGQQVTLRCSPKSGHDTVSWYQQALGQGPQFIFQYYEEEERQRGNFPDRFSGHQFPNYSSELNVNALLLGDSALYLCASSLWTGSEQYFGPGTRLTVT.

The rearrangement links TRBV4-2 to TRBJ2-6; D is undetermined. The CDR3 length is 15 residues. The germline V gene encodes CDR1 LGHNA and CDR2 YNFKEQ. V was pared by 0 bases and J by 0 bases, with 3 bases between. The chain's CDR3 is CASSQDLSGANVLTF. CDR3 DNA: TGTGCCAGCAGCCAAGACCTCTCTGGGGCCAACGTCCTGACTTTC.

The V call is TRBV7-2, the J call TRBJ1-3; perhaps TRBD1 as D (5 bases). Germline-derived CDR1 and CDR2 are SGHTA and FQGNSA. V shed 5 bases and J shed 3 bases, with 11 bases lying between them. This CDR3 is 14 amino acids long. For the CDR3, the DNA is TGTGCCAGCAGCACCCGCCAGGGTGGAAACACCATATATTTT. Its translation is CASSTRQGGNTIYF. The full variable domain, completed using reference TRBV7-2 and TRBJ1-3, is GAGVSQSPSNKVTEKGKDVELRCDPISGHTALYWYRQSLGQGLEFLIYFQGNSAPDKSGLPSDRFSAERTGGSVSTLTIQRTQQEDSAVYLCASSTRQGGNTIYFGEGSWLTVV.

The CDR3 region has the DNA TGTGCCAGCGCCGGGACAGGGGGCTGGGAGCAGTACTTC. Translating gives CASAGTGGWEQYF. The J gene is TRBJ2-7, the V gene TRBV7-9; 12 positions match TRBD1. Germline values: CDR1 SEHNR, CDR2 FQNEAQ (reference sequence). This CDR3 comprises 13 residues. The junction had 6 bases not matched to a gene; V was cut back by 8 bases and J by 7 bases.

The chain recombines TRBV7-2 with TRBJ2-1; 9 bases fit TRBD2. The V gene end was trimmed by 2 bases and the J gene end by 4 bases; junction bases not matched to a gene: 6. The germline V gene encodes CDR1 SGHTA and CDR2 FQGNSA. The CDR3 spans 16 residues. The CDR3 DNA follows: TGTGCCAGCAGCTTACAAGGGCTAGCGGGGTACAATGAGCAGTTCTTC. It specifies CASSLQGLAGYNEQFF.

The J gene is TRBJ2-1, the V gene TRBV28, with 10 bases matching TRBD1. The CDR3 is 16 amino acids. The ends lost 2 bases at V and 8 bases at J; junction bases unmatched: 9. Germline assignment: CDR1 MDHEN and CDR2 SYDVKM. The CDR3 DNA follows: TGTGCCAGCAGTTTAGGTCTGGGACAGGGGAGTTATGAGCAGTTCTTC. It yields the protein CASSLGLGQGSYEQFF.

The rearrangement joins TRBV18 to TRBJ2-7; 8 bases are a match to TRBD2. The CDR3 spans 13 residues. Trimming took 6 bases from V and 5 from J; bases not matched to a gene: 6. Looked up from germline, CDR1 is KGHSH and CDR2 is LQKENI. The CDR3 nucleotides are TGTGCCAGCTCGCAGGGGCGGGGGGACGAGCAGTACTTC. Protein product: CASSQGRGDEQYF.

The CDR3 region has the DNA TGTGCCAGCAGCTTAGGCCCTGCTAGCGGGACGGTCACAGATACGCAGTATTTT. It is translated as CASSLGPASGTVTDTQYF. The V and J genes are TRBV13 and TRBJ2-3; TRBD2 agrees at 9 bases. The ends lost 0 bases at V and 2 bases at J; junction bases unmatched: 9. Germline V gene data show CDR1 as PRHDT and CDR2 as FYEKMQ (reference sequence). CDR3 size: 18 residues.

The CDR3 is CASSLVVGGGGYTF. CDR3 DNA: TGTGCCAGCAGTTTAGTCGTAGGGGGCGGGGGCTACACCTTC. The gene calls are TRBV28 and TRBJ1-2, with 7 bases lining up with TRBD1. V was pared by 2 bases and J by 8 bases, with 8 bases of the junction left unmatched. This CDR3 region has 14 residues. Germline assignment: CDR1 MDHEN and CDR2 SYDVKM.

The rearrangement links TRBV18 to TRBJ1-2; D is perhaps TRBD1 (5 bases). CDR1 and CDR2 from the germline V gene are KGHSH and LQKENI. Trimming stripped 4 bases from V and 5 bases from J, with 14 bases between. The CDR3 length is 14 residues. For the CDR3, the DNA is TGTGCCAGCTCACAGACGGGGGACGTTTATGGCTACACCTTC. This encodes CASSQTGDVYGYTF.

The chain combines TRBV14 with TRBJ2-1, with D possibly matching TRBD2 (5 bases). Trimming pared 4 bases from V and 4 bases from J, leaving 20 bases between. In germline, CDR1 is SGHDN, CDR2 FVKESK. CDR3 length: 17 amino acids. In nucleotides, the CDR3 is TGTGCCAGCAGCCCCGTTGAGGGATTAGTCCCTTACAATGAGCAGTTCTTC. Translated, it gives CASSPVEGLVPYNEQFF.

The V gene is TRBV29-1, the J gene TRBJ2-1; 7 positions match TRBD2. The CDR3 length is 13 residues. Trimming took 7 bases from V and 5 from J; bases not matched to a gene: 8. Per germline, CDR1 SQVTM and CDR2 ANQGSEA. CDR3 sequence reads: CSAHTSEHNEQFF. The CDR3 DNA is TGCAGCGCCCATACTAGCGAACACAATGAGCAGTTCTTC.

The chain joins TRBV19 to TRBJ2-2; tentative D call: TRBD2 (7 bases). The germline V gene has CDR1 LNHDA and CDR2 SQIVND (reference sequence). The CDR3 runs 16 residues. V lost 6 bases and J lost 0, with 14 bases in between. As DNA, the CDR3 is TGTGCCAGTAGGGATGGGGGGGGCGCGAACACCGGGGAGCTGTTTTTT. Protein sequence: CASRDGGGANTGELFF.

This chain connects TRBV18 to TRBJ2-5; the D gene is possibly TRBD2 (6 bases). Trimming shortened V by 2 bases and J by 4 bases, and 14 bases separated the two germline ends. The CDR3 contains 15 residues. The germline CDR1 and CDR2 sequences are KGHSH and LQKENI. For the CDR3, the DNA is TGTGCCAGCTCACCAAATGGACCAGCGGGAGAGACCCAGTACTTC. It yields the protein CASSPNGPAGETQYF.

CDR3 in DNA: TGTGCCAGCAGTGAAGGGGGCGCCCAGGGCTACACCTTC. Protein: CASSEGGAQGYTF. This chain links TRBV2 with TRBJ1-2; D may be TRBD1 (5 bases). Germline V CDR1 and CDR2: SNHLY, FYNNEI. V was trimmed by 1 base and J by 8 bases, leaving 11 bases between them. The CDR3 is 13 amino acids.

The rearrangement uses TRBV7-9 and TRBJ2-2; TRBD1 matches at 8 bases. From germline, CDR1 is SEHNR and CDR2 FQNEAQ (reference sequence). CDR3 length: 16 residues. V lost 5 bases and J lost 0; bases outside the gene matches: 5. This CDR3 is CASSPTGGANTGELFF. Written as DNA, the CDR3 is TGTGCCAGCAGCCCTACAGGGGGAGCGAACACCGGGGAGCTGTTTTTT.

On this clone itself: A read error may account for a junction end that differs from germline. J is TRBJ2-5 and V is TRBV4-1; D not certain. The CDR3 consists of 13 residues. The germline V gene encodes CDR1 MGHRA and CDR2 YSYEKL. CDR3 sequence (DNA): TGCGCCAGCAGCCAAGTGGGCCAAGGGACCCAGTACTTC. Encoded protein: CASSQVGQGTQYF.

This chain links TRBV28 with TRBJ2-1; TRBD2 agrees at 14 bases. Germline CDR1 is MDHEN and CDR2 is SYDVKM. The junction had 6 bases not matched to a gene; V was cut back by 4 bases and J by 4 bases. This CDR3 contains 17 residues. The CDR3 region has the DNA TGTGCCAGCAGTTCGACTAGCGGGGGGGGTTCATACAATGAGCAGTTCTTC. Its protein product is CASSSTSGGGSYNEQFF. Full variable domain (missing parts from reference TRBV28 and TRBJ2-1): DVKVTQSSRYLVKRTGEKVFLECVQDMDHENMFWYRQDPGLGLRLIYFSYDVKMKEKGDIPEGYSVSREKKERFSLILESASTNQTSMYLCASSSTSGGGSYNEQFFGPGTRLTVL.

The chain joins TRBV6-5 to TRBJ2-7; 8 bases agree with TRBD1. The V gene end was trimmed by 4 bases and the J gene end by 7 bases; junction bases not matched to a gene: 15. Germline V CDR1 and CDR2: MNHEY, SVGAGI. This CDR3 is built from 16 residues. The CDR3 sequence is CASSWEDRALTWEQYF. The DNA of the CDR3 is TGTGCCAGCAGTTGGGAGGACAGGGCCCTTACGTGGGAGCAGTACTTC.

The chain recombines TRBV7-2 with TRBJ2-3; D possibly corresponds to TRBD1 (5 bases). The germline V and J ends were trimmed by 6 bases and 2 bases, with 9 bases remaining between them. CDR1 and CDR2 from the germline V gene are SGHTA and FQGNSA. The CDR3 has 13 amino acids. The CDR3 bases are TGTGCCAGCAGAAGACAGCTCACAGATACGCAGTATTTT. Translated, it gives CASRRQLTDTQYF.

The J gene is TRBJ2-3, the V gene TRBV11-2, with no clear D. V was trimmed by 0 bases and J by 7 bases, leaving 5 bases between them. The germline gives CDR1 SGHAT, CDR2 FQNNGV. There are 12 residues in the CDR3. Written as DNA, the CDR3 is TGTGCCAGCAGCTTAGACAGAAATACGCAGTATTTT. Translated, it gives CASSLDRNTQYF.

V usage is TRBV13 and J usage is TRBJ2-7; 8 nucleotides align to TRBD1. This CDR3 is built from 15 residues. V lost 5 bases to trimming and J lost 3 bases; unmatched junction nucleotides: 9. The germline gives CDR1 PRHDT, CDR2 FYEKMQ (reference sequence). This chain's CDR3 is CASSLGAGGFYEQYF. The CDR3, as DNA: TGTGCCAGCAGCCTGGGGGCAGGGGGCTTCTACGAGCAGTACTTC.

V gene TRBV6-5 combines with J gene TRBJ1-5, with D unresolved. CDR1 and CDR2 from the germline V gene are MNHEY and SVGAGI. The CDR3 consists of 15 residues. V was cut by 4 bases and J by 4 bases, with 14 bases left in between. CDR3 DNA: TGTGCCAGCAGTTTGGGAGGTCAAAGAAATCAGCCCCAGCATTTT. It encodes CASSLGGQRNQPQHF.

The rearrangement joins TRBV9 to TRBJ2-3; 7 nucleotides line up with TRBD2. Germline loops: CDR1 SGDLS, CDR2 YYNGEE. The ends lost 5 bases at V and 2 bases at J; junction bases unmatched: 8. CDR3 length: 15 amino acids. The CDR3 spells CASSLTSAFTDTQYF. In DNA form, the CDR3 reads TGTGCCAGCAGTTTAACTAGCGCCTTCACAGATACGCAGTATTTT.